Below are 6 T cell receptor beta chains sequenced from a single sample in a study of blood T cell repertoires in COVID-19. Profiling relied on immunoSEQ multiplex PCR, and the TCRdb table lists in-frame clones only, not all of them. The sample holds about 83,000 clones, about nine tenths seen once. Specimen: peripheral blood. All receptors derive from a woman aged 50 to 65 with active or convalescent COVID-19.

This clone was detected a few times. The rearrangement uses TRBV4-3 and TRBJ2-3; 7 nucleotides align to TRBD1. This CDR3 has 18 residues. V trimming: 4 bases; J trimming: 5 bases; junction bases outside the gene matches: 18. Germline V gene sequence: CDR1 LGHNA, CDR2 YSLEER. CDR3 in amino acids: CASSLEPLTRAGGDTQYF. The DNA of the CDR3 is TGCGCCAGCAGCCTCGAACCCCTAACCAGGGCAGGGGGAGATACGCAGTATTTT.

The chain uses TRBV11-2 and TRBJ2-3; TRBD1 might be the D (6 bases). CDR3 length: 13 amino acids. The germline V gene encodes CDR1 SGHAT and CDR2 FQNNGV. V was shortened by 6 bases and J by 4 bases, with 11 bases between the two germline ends. In nucleotides, the CDR3 is TGTGCCAGCAGTCCAGGGGCGGCAGATACGCAGTATTTT. Translating gives CASSPGAADTQYF.

The chain combines TRBV5-1 with TRBJ2-1; D unresolved. V was cut by 0 bases and J by 12 bases, with 16 bases left in between. Germline CDR1 and CDR2: SGHRS and YFSETQ. The CDR3 has 14 amino acids. The CDR3 coding sequence is TGCGCCAGCAGCTTGGAGGCCTGGCAGACTGGGCAGTTCTTC. Its translation is CASSLEAWQTGQFF. The variable domain in full, with the rest retrieved from reference TRBV5-1 and TRBJ2-1, is KAGVTQTPRYLIKTRGQQVTLSCSPISGHRSVSWYQQTPGQGLQFLFEYFSETQRNKGNFPGRFSGRQFSNSRSEMNVSTLELGDSALYLCASSLEAWQTGQFFGPGTRLTVL.

This clone was counted between two and nine times. The rearrangement uses TRBV7-9 and TRBJ1-3; 8 bases match TRBD1. The CDR3 has 12 amino acids. Germline CDR1 and CDR2: SEHNR and FQNEAQ (reference sequence). Trimming at V came to 5 bases and at J to 8 bases, leaving 2 bases not matched to a gene. CDR3 sequence reads: CASSQQGDTIYF. DNA of the CDR3: TGTGCCAGCAGCCAACAGGGGGACACCATATATTTT.

The chain is built from TRBV6-2 or TRBV6-3 and TRBJ1-1; possibly TRBD1 for D (6 bases). Trimming took 0 bases from V and 3 from J, leaving 11 bases between them. CDR3 size: 15 residues. Germline V gene data show CDR1 as MNHEY and CDR2 as SVGEGT. DNA for the CDR3: TGTGCCAGCAGTTACTCGGGGGGGCTGTACACTGAAGCTTTCTTT. Amino acids: CASSYSGGLYTEAFF.

The chain has TRBV18 and TRBJ1-1, with D unclear. CDR3 length equals 14 residues. Germline V lookup: CDR1 KGHSH, CDR2 LQKENI. V was clipped by 6 bases and J by 2 bases, with 13 bases between them. The CDR3 reads CASSVSQTNTEAFF. CDR3 in DNA: TGTGCCAGCTCTGTGTCACAGACAAACACTGAAGCTTTCTTT. Combining the CDR3 with reference TRBV18 and TRBJ1-1 gives the whole variable domain NAGVMQNPRHLVRRRGQEARLRCSPMKGHSHVYWYRQLPEEGLKFMVYLQKENIIDESGMPKERFSAEFPKEGPSILRIQQVVRGDSAAYFCASSVSQTNTEAFFGQGTRLTVV.